This T cell receptor (beta chain) was recovered during a study of molecular identifiers for immune sequencing clone quantification. TCRdb reprocessed the PCR reads with MiXCR, giving one entry per CDR3 protein. The table lists about 97,000 distinct CDR3 sequences, about 32% of them singletons. The CDR3 is 13 residues long. Trimming shortened V by 5 bases and J by 6 bases, and 12 bases separated the two germline ends. Germline CDR1 SGHAT, CDR2 FQNNGV. This clonotype was seen ten or more times. Naive CD8 libraries came from around 20,000 to 1,000,000 sorted cells with 10%, 30% or 50% RNA. V and J are TRBV11-2 and TRBJ2-3; possibly TRBD1 or TRBD2 for D (5 bases each). The sample consisted of naive CD8+ T cells from blood, with Jurkat cell RNA spiked in. Subset here: FACS-sorted CD8+CD4-CCR7+CD45RA+ naive T cells. The receptor comes from a human donor in good health. Some libraries in this study had Jurkat cell RNA spiked in. As DNA, the CDR3 is TGTGCCAGCAGCCCGGGACCCGGCGATACGCAGTATTTT. Protein: CASSPGPGDTQYF.